The 18 T cell receptor beta chains below were found in one sample sequenced in a study of high-grade serous ovarian cancer treatment subgroups. Sequencing used immunoSEQ multiplex PCR; TCRdb keeps in-frame clones, though not all of them. The sample yields about 11,000 clones, 80% to 85% seen once. Tumor samples were obtained before definitive surgery or chemotherapy. Sequences were obtained from tumor tissue. The receptors shown here come from a human donor with high-grade serous ovarian cancer.

This chain links TRBV5-1 with TRBJ2-5; 7 bases are shared with TRBD2. CDR1 is SGHRS and CDR2 is YFSETQ in the germline V gene. The CDR3 has 15 residues. V was clipped by 1 base and J by 4 bases; unmatched bases: 7. The CDR3 loop reads CASSLLAGDRETQYF. The CDR3 region has the DNA TGCGCCAGCAGCTTGCTGGCGGGAGATCGAGAGACCCAGTACTTC.

The chain recombines TRBV2 with TRBJ1-4; possibly TRBD1 for D (5 bases). The CDR3 spans 14 residues. V was pared by 4 bases and J by 8 bases, with 14 bases between. Germline values: CDR1 SNHLY, CDR2 FYNNEI. This CDR3 reads CASSGTWGGEKLFF. The DNA of the CDR3 is TGTGCCAGCAGTGGCACATGGGGCGGCGAAAAACTGTTTTTT. The full variable domain, completed using reference TRBV2 and TRBJ1-4, is EPEVTQTPSHQVTQMGQEVILRCVPISNHLYFYWYRQILGQKVEFLVSFYNNEISEKSEIFDDQFSVERPDGSNFTLKIRSTKLEDSAMYFCASSGTWGGEKLFFGSGTQLSVL.

The chain employs TRBV9 and TRBJ2-2; no definite D call. This CDR3 has 16 amino acids. With 0 bases removed from V and 8 bases from J, the gap between germline ends came to 17 bases. Germline values: CDR1 SGDLS, CDR2 YYNGEE. The CDR3 reads CASSVVATLWPGELFF. The CDR3 DNA follows: TGTGCCAGCAGCGTAGTGGCCACCTTATGGCCTGGGGAGCTGTTTTTT. Based on the CDR3 plus reference TRBV9 and TRBJ2-2, the full variable domain is DSGVTQTPKHLITATGQRVTLRCSPRSGDLSVYWYQQSLDQGLQFLIQYYNGEERAKGNILERFSAQQFPDLHSELNLSSLELGDSALYFCASSVVATLWPGELFFGEGSRLTVL.

The chain employs TRBV7-8 and TRBJ2-1; TRBD2 matches at 14 bases. Trimming cost V 4 bases and J 7 bases; bases outside gene matches: 9. There are 17 residues in the CDR3. CDR1 and CDR2 from the germline V gene are SGHVS and FQNEAQ. The DNA of the CDR3 is TGTGCCAGCAGCTCCCCACGACTAGCGGGAGGGCCAAATGAGCAGTTCTTC. This gives the protein CASSSPRLAGGPNEQFF. The complete variable domain, with remaining parts taken from reference TRBV7-8 and TRBJ2-1, reads GAGVSQSPRYKVAKRGQDVALRCDPISGHVSLFWYQQALGQGPEFLTYFQNEAQLDKSGLPSDRFFAERPEGSVSTLKIQRTQQEDSAVYLCASSSPRLAGGPNEQFFGPGTRLTVL.

The chain carries TRBV29-1 and TRBJ2-7; D possibly corresponds to TRBD1 (6 bases). V was clipped by 3 bases and J by 4 bases, with 16 bases between them. This CDR3 is built from 14 residues. Per the germline V gene, CDR1 is SQVTM and CDR2 is ANQGSEA. The CDR3 is CSVESGQKGYEQYF. CDR3 DNA: TGCAGCGTTGAGTCTGGACAGAAAGGGTACGAGCAGTACTTC.

This clone was seen more than once but under ten times. The V and J genes are TRBV4-2 and TRBJ1-2; D is unresolved. This CDR3 is 16 amino acids long. Trimming left V 2 bases short and J 2 bases short, with 15 bases between. Per germline, CDR1 LGHNA and CDR2 YNFKEQ. CDR3 amino acids: CASSQPRAPTNYGYTF. The DNA of the CDR3 is TGTGCCAGCAGCCAACCACGGGCTCCCACGAACTATGGCTACACCTTC.

V usage is TRBV7-8 and J usage is TRBJ1-5; D call uncertain. Trimming removed 2 bases at V and 9 bases at J, with 20 bases between. This CDR3 has 16 amino acids. Germline-derived CDR1 and CDR2 are SGHVS and FQNEAQ. Here the CDR3 DNA reads TGTGCCAGCAGCTTATTGTTTCGGGCAGCCGTGGGGCCCCAGCATTTT. Residues: CASSLLFRAAVGPQHF.

This clone has only a few counts. CDR3 sequence reads: CASSFEANTEAFF. For the CDR3, the DNA is TGTGCCAGCAGTTTTGAGGCTAACACTGAAGCTTTCTTT. The chain is built from TRBV27 and TRBJ1-1; no definite D call. This CDR3 region has 13 residues. Per the germline V gene, CDR1 is MNHEY and CDR2 is SMNVEV (reference sequence). The V gene lost 3 bases and the J gene lost 2 bases, with 7 bases spanning the gap.

The chain carries TRBV7-2 and TRBJ1-1, with D unclear. The ends were cut back, 1 base at V and 1 base at J, with 7 bases in the middle. The CDR3 spans 14 residues. Looked up from germline, CDR1 is SGHTA and CDR2 is FQGNSA. The CDR3 sequence: CASSLGPRNTEAFF. The CDR3 region has the DNA TGTGCCAGCAGCTTAGGTCCAAGGAACACTGAAGCTTTCTTT.

V gene TRBV4-1 combines with J gene TRBJ2-5; the D gene is possibly TRBD1 (6 bases). This CDR3 region has 15 residues. Germline CDR1 MGHRA, CDR2 YSYEKL. The V end was cut by 1 base, the J end by 4 bases, with 13 bases between. In nucleotides, the CDR3 is TGCGCCAGCAGCCAAGTTCAGGGGATGATAGAGACCCAGTACTTC. This gives the protein CASSQVQGMIETQYF.

J is TRBJ2-1 and V is TRBV7-8; the D gene is possibly TRBD2 (7 bases). The CDR3 totals 16 residues. Germline CDR1 is SGHVS and CDR2 is FQNEAQ. V was trimmed by 5 bases and J by 4 bases, leaving 18 bases between them. DNA for the CDR3: TGTGCCAGCAGCCCCGTAGGGGGAGGGCGATACAATGAGCAGTTCTTC. Its translation: CASSPVGGGRYNEQFF.

The rearrangement uses TRBV27 and TRBJ1-4, with D uncertain. The germline V gene has CDR1 MNHEY and CDR2 SMNVEV (reference sequence). The CDR3 has 14 amino acids. V was trimmed by 5 bases and J by 0 bases, leaving 7 bases between them. The CDR3 DNA reads as TGTGCCAGCAGTCCGAGGACAACTAATGAAAAACTGTTTTTT. Protein sequence: CASSPRTTNEKLFF.

The chain is built from TRBV6-5 and TRBJ1-2; TRBD1 matches at 7 bases. The V gene's germline CDR1 is MNHEY and CDR2 SVGAGI. J was trimmed by 6 bases and V by 6 bases; bases with no gene match: 7. This CDR3 spans 13 amino acids. CDR3 sequence (DNA): TGTGCCAGCAGGGTAGACAGGGCTGATGGCTACACCTTC. Its protein is CASRVDRADGYTF.

This chain joins TRBV25-1 and TRBJ1-1, with a weak D call TRBD1 (5 bases). The germline V gene has CDR1 MGHDK and CDR2 SYGVNS. This CDR3 spans 14 amino acids. Deletions cut 6 bases from V and 4 bases from J, with 15 bases between. The CDR3 DNA reads TGTGCCAGCAGCTTGGGGGGGGTAGGCACTGAAGCTTTCTTT. Translated, it gives CASSLGGVGTEAFF.

The rearrangement joins TRBV5-6 to TRBJ1-5, with D possibly matching TRBD1 (5 bases). V was pared by 0 bases and J by 3 bases, with 7 bases between. The CDR3 is 14 residues long. Germline loops: CDR1 SGHDT, CDR2 YYEEEE. As DNA, the CDR3 is TGTGCCAGCAGCTTGGGACAGCCCAATCAGCCCCAGCATTTT. As protein: CASSLGQPNQPQHF. Filled out from reference TRBV5-6 and TRBJ1-5, the complete variable domain reads DAGVTQSPTHLIKTRGQQVTLRCSPKSGHDTVSWYQQALGQGPQFIFQYYEEEERQRGNFPDRFSGHQFPNYSSELNVNALLLGDSALYLCASSLGQPNQPQHFGDGTRLSIL.

This clone was observed a single time. Sequence at one end of the junction differs from germline and may be a read error. The CDR3 coding sequence is TGTGCCGGCAGCTTGGGTGGCCCCGGGTCCCCCTCCTACGAGCAGTACTTC. Its translation is CAGSLGGPGSPSYEQYF. The chain recombines TRBV5-4 with TRBJ2-7, with D unresolved. This CDR3 has 17 amino acids. CDR1 SGHNT and CDR2 YYREEE come from the germline V gene (reference sequence). Complete variable domain (other parts from reference TRBV5-4 and TRBJ2-7): ETGVTQSPTHLIKTRGQQVTLRCSSQSGHNTVSWYQQALGQGPQFIFQYYREEENGRGNFPPRFSGLQFPNYSSELNVNALELDDSALYLCAGSLGGPGSPSYEQYFGPGTRLTVT.

V and J are TRBV2 and TRBJ2-7; 7 nucleotides align to TRBD2. This CDR3 spans 17 amino acids. Germline V CDR1 and CDR2: SNHLY, FYNNEI. Losses at the gene ends were 6 bases for V and 7 bases for J; bases not matched to a gene: 21. CDR3 sequence reads: CASSGSATIRLAGEQYF. CDR3 nucleotide sequence: TGTGCCAGCAGCGGAAGCGCCACGATCAGACTAGCTGGTGAGCAGTACTTC.

The genes are TRBV2 and TRBJ2-6; the match to TRBD1 covers 7 bases. There are 15 residues in the CDR3. Germline-derived CDR1 and CDR2 are SNHLY and FYNNEI. With V trimmed by 8 bases and J by 2 bases, 6 bases remained unmatched. The CDR3 spells CASGYDRAGANVLTF. CDR3 DNA: TGTGCCAGCGGTTACGACAGGGCTGGGGCCAACGTCCTGACTTTC.